Shown below are 10 T cell receptor beta chains from a single sample sequenced in a study of response to subunit inactivated influenza vaccine. TCRdb analysed the RT-PCR reads with MiXCR anew, one entry per CDR3 protein. The sample has more than 450,000 distinct CDR3 sequences; approximately 7.1% are singletons. The input for sequencing was PBMCs from blood, taken roughly 24 months after vaccination. The receptor set was obtained from a man in his fifties or sixties who received an inactivated influenza vaccine.

V gene TRBV5-1 combines with J gene TRBJ2-1, with TRBD1 matching 7 bases. The CDR3 totals 15 residues. Losses at the gene ends were 0 bases for V and 6 bases for J; bases not matched to a gene: 6. Germline CDR1 SGHRS, CDR2 YFSETQ. The CDR3, as DNA: TGCGCCAGCAGCTTGGTAGGGGGCGGAAGCAATGAGCAGTTCTTC. Protein: CASSLVGGGSNEQFF.

This clonotype was detected only a few times. V is TRBV9 and J is TRBJ2-2; a weak D match, TRBD1 (6 bases). The V and J ends lost 3 bases and 4 bases respectively, with 13 bases between them. Germline CDR1 is SGDLS and CDR2 is YYNGEE. The CDR3 runs 15 residues. CDR3 in amino acids: CASSAFGTTTGELFF. The CDR3 bases are TGTGCCAGCAGCGCCTTTGGGACAACCACCGGGGAGCTGTTTTTT.

This clonotype was found a few times. The rearrangement uses TRBV11-2 and TRBJ2-3; no firm D call. Trimming stripped 1 base from V and 0 bases from J, with 11 bases between. This CDR3 spans 16 amino acids. Germline values: CDR1 SGHAT, CDR2 FQNNGV. CDR3 amino acids: CASSLAGWTSTDTQYF. CDR3 sequence (DNA): TGTGCCAGCAGCTTAGCCGGCTGGACGAGCACAGATACGCAGTATTTT.

At least ten counts were recorded for this clonotype. J is TRBJ2-1 and V is TRBV28; D possibly corresponds to TRBD1 (6 bases). CDR1 and CDR2 (germline): MDHEN, SYDVKM. This CDR3 contains 14 residues. V was trimmed by 2 bases and J by 5 bases, leaving 10 bases between them. The CDR3 here is CASSLRTDHNEQFF. CDR3 in DNA: TGTGCCAGCAGTTTACGGACAGATCACAATGAGCAGTTCTTC.

This clonotype occurred a few times. The genes are TRBV20-1 and TRBJ2-2; D uncertain. Germline CDR1 reads DFQATT; CDR2 reads SNEGSKA (reference sequence). The CDR3 has 15 residues. Trimming stripped 0 bases from V and 0 bases from J, with 8 bases between. The CDR3: CSARDRPTNTGELFF. The CDR3 DNA is TGCAGTGCTAGAGACAGGCCAACGAACACCGGGGAGCTGTTTTTT.

This clonotype showed up just a few times. This chain links TRBV7-6 with TRBJ1-4; D is unresolved. V lost 5 bases and J 0 bases, leaving 16 bases between the germline ends. The CDR3 sequence is 17 residues long. Germline V gene lookup returns CDR1 SGHVS and CDR2 FNYEAQ. The CDR3 reads CASSPSGGSATNEKLFF. The DNA of the CDR3 is TGTGCCAGCAGCCCCAGTGGAGGTTCTGCAACTAATGAAAAACTGTTTTTT.

The V gene is TRBV25-1, the J gene TRBJ2-7; 10 bases agree with TRBD1. Germline V gives CDR1 MGHDK, CDR2 SYGVNS. V was clipped by 9 bases and J by 5 bases; unmatched bases: 7. The CDR3 length is 13 residues. The CDR3: CASSGTGVHEQYF. CDR3 in DNA: TGTGCCAGTTCCGGGACAGGGGTCCACGAGCAGTACTTC.

The rearrangement links TRBV3-1 to TRBJ2-3, with D tentatively TRBD2 (6 bases). With 6 bases removed from V and 0 bases from J, the gap between germline ends came to 16 bases. This CDR3 region has 16 residues. Germline V gives CDR1 LGHDT, CDR2 YNNKEL (reference sequence). The CDR3 region has the DNA TGTGCCAGCAGTCACGGACTACCGACTAGCACAGATACGCAGTATTTT. Translation: CASSHGLPTSTDTQYF.

The rearrangement joins TRBV29-1 to TRBJ2-5; TRBD2 is a possible D gene (7 bases). The germline V gene has CDR1 SQVTM and CDR2 ANQGSEA. The V end was cut by 4 bases, the J end by 5 bases, with 14 bases between. The CDR3 length is 13 residues. This CDR3 reads CSVGGGARETQYF. For the CDR3, the DNA is TGCAGCGTTGGAGGGGGGGCGCGTGAGACCCAGTACTTC. The full variable domain, completed using reference TRBV29-1 and TRBJ2-5, is SAVISQKPSRDICQRGTSLTIQCQVDSQVTMMFWYRQQPGQSLTLIATANQGSEATYESGFVIDKFPISRPNLTFSTLTVSNMSPEDSSIYLCSVGGGARETQYFGPGTRLLVL.

J is TRBJ2-1 and V is TRBV24-1; weak D call: TRBD1 (7 bases). V was pared by 3 bases and J by 10 bases, with 12 bases between. Germline values: CDR1 KGHDR, CDR2 SFDVKD. The CDR3 spans 13 residues. CDR3 residues: CATSDTQGGEQFF. The CDR3, as DNA: TGTGCCACCAGTGATACCCAGGGGGGCGAGCAGTTCTTC.